This TCR beta chain was captured by sequencing in a study of metastatic and nonmetastatic thyroid tumors. Every patient was untreated before thyroid surgery. This clone has a handful of counts. The V segment lost 9 bases and the J segment 5 bases; nucleotides outside the gene matches: 10. This CDR3 is 15 amino acids long. Per the germline V gene, CDR1 is MRHNA and CDR2 is SNTAGT. TCRdb re-clonotyped the PCR reads via MiXCR. There are 70,000 or so clones in the sample; 13% to 15% occur only once, and approximately 7% lies in the top ten. The V and J genes are TRBV6-4 and TRBJ2-1; 10 bases align to TRBD2. This TCR derives from a male donor with papillary thyroid cancer or a benign thyroid nodule (not recorded which). Some clones in this sample may be carry-over from other donors' samples. The sequenced material came from blood. The CDR3 region is CASTKAGGYDNEQFF. The CDR3 nucleotides are TGTGCCAGTACAAAAGCGGGAGGGTACGACAATGAGCAGTTCTTC.